The clone carrying this T cell receptor (beta chain) was seen a few times. Its antigen is currently unknown. MiXCR, run by TCRdb on the 5' RACE reads, gives a single entry per CDR3 protein. The table includes approximately 200,000 distinct CDR3 sequences, approximately 16% detected once. Trimming took 6 bases from V and 0 from J; bases not matched to a gene: 8. CDR3 length: 17 residues. The germline CDR1 and CDR2 sequences are DFQATT and SNEGSKA (reference sequence). This sample was taken from a study of T-cell memory formation after mild COVID-19. Study-level information: Largely donor-specific TCR clusters were found. Study-wide points: Contracting CD4+ clones sat mainly in CM and EM; CD8+ in EMRA.

The source material was PBMCs or a T cell subset sorted from them (not recorded which). This chain connects TRBV20-1 to TRBJ2-1; 13 bases match TRBD2. This clonotype was sampled from an adult woman who had mild COVID-19 (a few samples of this study predate the infection). Cell type and time point are not known. CDR3 protein: CSAVGTSGESSYNEQFF. The DNA for the CDR3 is TGCAGTGCCGTCGGGACTAGCGGGGAGAGCTCCTACAATGAGCAGTTCTTC.